The 23 T cell receptor beta chains presented below share a single source sample, sequenced in a study of T-cell reconstitution after alpha-beta-depleted transplantation in children. Unique molecular identifiers tagged the TCRbeta library. TCRdb reprocessed the PCR reads via MiXCR and lists one record per CDR3 protein. The sample includes about 210,000 distinct CDR3 sequences, approximately 19% seen only once; the top ten take 43%. The sequencing here drew on PBMCs, mostly from graft donor cells, taken 360 days after TCRalphabeta/CD19-depleted stem cell transplant. The receptors originated from a male patient aged 2 to 10 who had a stem cell transplant for acute lymphoblastic leukemia, so the T cells may come from the graft donor.

This clonotype has at least ten counts. The chain carries TRBV3-1 and TRBJ2-1; weak D call: TRBD2 (6 bases). The CDR3 loop spans 16 amino acids. In germline, CDR1 is LGHDT, CDR2 YNNKEL (reference sequence). V shed 4 bases and J shed 2 bases, with 15 bases lying between them. The CDR3 protein is CASSLLGGLAYNEQFF. The CDR3 coding sequence is TGTGCCAGCAGCCTCCTGGGAGGTCTTGCCTACAATGAGCAGTTCTTC.

This clonotype has more than one count but fewer than ten. The chain has TRBV7-6 and TRBJ2-7; 7 bases are shared with TRBD1. V dropped 1 base and J dropped 2; count of bases not matched to a gene: 5. CDR3 length equals 15 residues. CDR1 and CDR2 (germline): SGHVS, FNYEAQ. The CDR3 sequence: CASSLVVGTAYEQYF. DNA of the CDR3: TGTGCCAGCAGCTTAGTCGTTGGGACAGCCTACGAGCAGTACTTC.

This clonotype was seen once. The V and J genes are TRBV19 and TRBJ2-1, with no clear D. This CDR3 spans 20 amino acids. V lost 3 bases, J lost 3 bases, and 27 bases lay in between. Germline assignment: CDR1 LNHDA and CDR2 SQIVND (reference sequence). In DNA, the CDR3 is TGTGCCAGTAGTATCGCCTCGAAAGGGCTGAAGATGCGTGACTACAATGAGCAGTTCTTC. Translated, it gives CASSIASKGLKMRDYNEQFF. Using reference TRBV19 and TRBJ2-1 for the parts outside the CDR3, the full variable domain is DGGITQSPKYLFRKEGQNVTLSCEQNLNHDAMYWYRQDPGQGLRLIYYSQIVNDFQKGDIAEGYSVSREKKESFPLTVTSAQKNPTAFYLCASSIASKGLKMRDYNEQFFGPGTRLTVL.

The chain combines TRBV12-3 or TRBV12-4 with TRBJ1-1; no definite D call. The CDR3 covers 13 residues. V lost 6 bases to trimming and J lost 7 bases, with 15 bases between them. The CDR3 DNA reads TGTGCCAGCAGCCGGGGTGGTATCGGTGAAGCTTTCTTT. Its protein is CASSRGGIGEAFF.

This clonotype has ten or more counts. This chain joins TRBV7-9 and TRBJ2-7; D might be TRBD1 or TRBD2, each matching 5 bases. Looked up from germline, CDR1 is SEHNR and CDR2 is FQNEAQ (reference sequence). CDR3 size: 15 residues. The V gene lost 3 bases and the J gene lost 0 bases, with 12 bases spanning the gap. This CDR3 reads CASSFSGAPSYEQYF. The CDR3 nucleotides read TGTGCCAGCAGCTTTTCCGGGGCCCCCTCCTACGAGCAGTACTTC.

This clonotype was observed a handful of times. The CDR3 spells CASSQDPAGGSGANVLTF. CDR3 coding DNA: TGCGCCAGCAGCCAAGACCCAGCGGGGGGGTCTGGGGCCAACGTCCTGACTTTC. The V gene is TRBV4-3, the J gene TRBJ2-6, with 10 bases lining up with TRBD2. This CDR3 has 18 amino acids. V was pared by 0 bases and J by 1 base, with 3 bases of the junction left unmatched. Germline V lookup: CDR1 LGHNA, CDR2 YSLEER.

The J gene is TRBJ1-5, the V gene TRBV4-3, with D possibly TRBD1 on 5 matching bases. The germline CDR1 and CDR2 sequences are LGHNA and YSLEER. The CDR3 is 15 residues long. V shed 2 bases and J shed 5 bases, with 13 bases lying between them. CDR3 bases: TGCGCCAGCAGCCAAACCCGTGGAGGGGATCAGCCCCAGCATTTT. Translation: CASSQTRGGDQPQHF.

The CDR3 nucleotides read TGTGCCAGCAGTTTAGCGGCGGGTTACACTGAAGCTTTCTTT. Residues: CASSLAAGYTEAFF. This rearrangement joins TRBV28 to TRBJ1-1; D is unclear. Germline assignment: CDR1 MDHEN and CDR2 SYDVKM. This CDR3 is built from 14 residues. Trimming stripped 2 bases from V and 3 bases from J, with 10 bases between. Full variable domain (missing parts from reference TRBV28 and TRBJ1-1): DVKVTQSSRYLVKRTGEKVFLECVQDMDHENMFWYRQDPGLGLRLIYFSYDVKMKEKGDIPEGYSVSREKKERFSLILESASTNQTSMYLCASSLAAGYTEAFFGQGTRLTVV.

The J gene is TRBJ2-2, the V gene TRBV10-3; 9 bases are shared with TRBD2. Per germline, CDR1 ENHRY and CDR2 SYGVKD. This CDR3 spans 16 amino acids. V shed 7 bases and J 3 bases; nucleotides not matched to a gene: 9. CDR3 residues: CAITWREGPDTGELFF. CDR3 in DNA: TGTGCCATCACTTGGCGGGAGGGCCCGGACACCGGGGAGCTGTTTTTT.

The CDR3 region has the DNA TGCAGTGCTAGTTCCCCAAGTCCCGATGAGCAGTTCTTC. Residues: CSASSPSPDEQFF. The genes are TRBV20-1 and TRBJ2-1; D is ambiguous. The germline V gene has CDR1 DFQATT and CDR2 SNEGSKA (reference sequence). Trimming took off 3 bases at V and 8 bases at J, with 14 bases between the two ends. CDR3 size: 13 residues.

This clonotype was seen only a few times. The chain employs TRBV20-1 and TRBJ2-7; D not resolved. The CDR3 is 15 amino acids. The ends were cut back, 4 bases at V and 0 bases at J, with 16 bases in the middle. Germline V lookup: CDR1 DFQATT, CDR2 SNEGSKA (reference sequence). The CDR3 bases are TGCAGTGCTATTCCAACCCTCCGAAGCTCCTACGAGCAGTACTTC. It encodes CSAIPTLRSSYEQYF.

The rearrangement joins TRBV21-1 to TRBJ2-5; the tabulated D call, TRBD1, remains unverified against the DNA. TRBV21-1 is tagged as a pseudogene. CDR3 length: 16 amino acids. The CDR3 DNA reads as TGTGCCAGCAGCAAAATAGGACAGGGGCTCCAAGAGACCCAGTACTTC. It encodes CASSKIGQGLQETQYF.

The V call is TRBV6-2 or TRBV6-3, the J call TRBJ2-7, with 9 nucleotides matching TRBD2. Germline CDR1 and CDR2: MNHEY and SVGEGT. After removal of 4 bases from V and 1 base from J, the junction contained 8 bases not matched to a gene. The CDR3 has 16 amino acids. DNA for the CDR3: TGTGCCAGCAGTTTTCGAGCGGGAGGAAGGTCCTACGAGCAGTACTTC. Amino acid sequence: CASSFRAGGRSYEQYF.

This clonotype was detected a few times. The chain combines TRBV28 with TRBJ2-5; TRBD2 matches at 10 bases. This CDR3 is 16 amino acids long. Germline-derived CDR1 and CDR2 are MDHEN and SYDVKM. V lost 5 bases to trimming and J lost 4 bases; unmatched junction nucleotides: 10. The CDR3 spells CASSTEAGGPRETQYF. The CDR3 DNA reads as TGTGCCAGCAGTACTGAAGCGGGAGGGCCACGAGAGACCCAGTACTTC. Looking up the rest from reference TRBV28 and TRBJ2-5 gives the full variable domain: DVKVTQSSRYLVKRTGEKVFLECVQDMDHENMFWYRQDPGLGLRLIYFSYDVKMKEKGDIPEGYSVSREKKERFSLILESASTNQTSMYLCASSTEAGGPRETQYFGPGTRLLVL.

A few counts support this clonotype. V usage is TRBV27 and J usage is TRBJ2-5, with 10 bases aligning to TRBD1. The CDR3 is 17 amino acids. CDR1 is MNHEY, CDR2 SMNVEV, per germline (reference sequence). Unmatched junction bases numbered 8, after V lost 4 bases and J lost 0 bases. CDR3 bases: TGTGCCAGCAGTTCATTAGGGGACAGGGGCTACCAAGAGACCCAGTACTTC. Translation gives CASSSLGDRGYQETQYF.

Only a few counts were recorded for this clonotype. The chain recombines TRBV6-5 with TRBJ1-2; D uncertain. V shed 5 bases and J shed 6 bases, with 10 bases lying between them. The CDR3 has 12 amino acids. CDR1 is MNHEY, CDR2 SVGAGI, per germline. The CDR3 DNA reads as TGTGCCAGCAGTCGGGTTAATGATGGCTACACCTTC. It specifies CASSRVNDGYTF.

The chain combines TRBV5-6 with TRBJ2-7; either TRBD1 or TRBD2 may supply D (7 bases each). The CDR3 extends over 14 amino acids. CDR1 SGHDT and CDR2 YYEEEE come from the germline V gene. V was shortened by 3 bases and J by 3 bases, with 13 bases between the two germline ends. CDR3 in amino acids: CASSWGGQYYEQYF. DNA of the CDR3: TGTGCCAGCAGCTGGGGGGGACAGTACTACGAGCAGTACTTC. The full variable domain, completed using reference TRBV5-6 and TRBJ2-7, is DAGVTQSPTHLIKTRGQQVTLRCSPKSGHDTVSWYQQALGQGPQFIFQYYEEEERQRGNFPDRFSGHQFPNYSSELNVNALLLGDSALYLCASSWGGQYYEQYFGPGTRLTVT.

Ten or more counts support this clonotype. J is TRBJ2-3 and V is TRBV15; D is uncertain. The germline V gene encodes CDR1 LNHNV and CDR2 YYDKDF (reference sequence). The CDR3 spans 13 residues. V lost 6 bases to trimming and J lost 1 base, with 8 bases between them. CDR3 sequence (DNA): TGTGCCACCAGGGGAAGCGGCACAGATACGCAGTATTTT. Encoded protein: CATRGSGTDTQYF.

The chain recombines TRBV19 with TRBJ2-2, with 8 nucleotides matching TRBD2. With 5 bases clipped from V and 6 bases from J, the junction kept 11 bases outside the gene matches. CDR1 LNHDA and CDR2 SQIVND come from the germline V gene (reference sequence). The CDR3 spans 16 residues. The CDR3 spells CASSPGGLVVAGELFF. The CDR3, as DNA: TGTGCCAGTAGTCCTGGGGGACTAGTAGTCGCCGGGGAGCTGTTTTTT.

V usage is TRBV19 and J usage is TRBJ1-4; D remains ambiguous. The CDR3 runs to 16 residues. CDR1 is LNHDA, CDR2 SQIVND, per germline (reference sequence). Trimming cost V 1 base and J 0 bases, with 9 bases left between them. Here the CDR3 DNA reads TGTGCCAGTAGTATAGGGGCGCTTCCAACTAATGAAAAACTGTTTTTT. It translates to CASSIGALPTNEKLFF.

The CDR3 sequence: CASSEAGTLPWETQYF. CDR3 DNA: TGTGCCAGCAGTGAAGCTGGGACCCTCCCTTGGGAGACCCAGTACTTC. This rearrangement joins TRBV6-1 to TRBJ2-5, with D perhaps matching TRBD1 or TRBD2 (5 bases each). This CDR3 has 16 residues. Trimming left V 0 bases short and J 5 bases short, with 16 bases between. Per germline, CDR1 MNHNS and CDR2 SASEGT.

This clonotype was counted between two and nine times. The gene calls are TRBV6-5 and TRBJ2-7; perhaps TRBD2 as D (6 bases). The CDR3 is 13 amino acids. The V and J ends lost 2 bases and 3 bases respectively, with 8 bases between them. CDR1 is MNHEY and CDR2 is SVGAGI in the germline V gene. CDR3 bases: TGTGCCAGCAGTTACGGGACTGTCTACGAGCAGTACTTC. It specifies CASSYGTVYEQYF.

The V gene is TRBV18, the J gene TRBJ2-7, with TRBD1 as a possible D gene (7 bases). The CDR3 runs to 17 residues. Looked up from germline, CDR1 is KGHSH and CDR2 is LQKENI. Trimming shortened V by 1 base and J by 5 bases, and 21 bases separated the two germline ends. The CDR3 DNA is TGTGCCAGCTCACCACGCGACAGGGAGGATCCCTCTAACGAGCAGTACTTC. Translated, it gives CASSPRDREDPSNEQYF. Complete variable domain (other parts from reference TRBV18 and TRBJ2-7): NAGVMQNPRHLVRRRGQEARLRCSPMKGHSHVYWYRQLPEEGLKFMVYLQKENIIDESGMPKERFSAEFPKEGPSILRIQQVVRGDSAAYFCASSPRDREDPSNEQYFGPGTRLTVT.